Following are 18 T cell receptor beta chains from one sample sequenced in a study of blood T cell repertoires in COVID-19. The table came from immunoSEQ multiplex PCR; TCRdb's copy has only in-frame clones and leaves some out. The sample carries about 480,000 clones, 80% to 90% recorded once. Material: PBMCs or T cells enriched from blood (not recorded which). The receptors derive from a woman in her fifties or sixties who had recovered from COVID-19.

The chain is built from TRBV28 and TRBJ2-5, with TRBD2 identical over 8 bases. V shed 5 bases and J 2 bases; nucleotides not matched to a gene: 13. The germline CDR1 and CDR2 sequences are MDHEN and SYDVKM. The CDR3 covers 17 residues. CDR3 residues: CASSRPLILAGQETQYF. The CDR3 DNA reads TGTGCCAGCAGTCGACCGCTTATTTTAGCGGGGCAAGAGACCCAGTACTTC.

This chain links TRBV6-6 with TRBJ1-3, with TRBD1 as a possible D gene (6 bases). The CDR3 totals 16 residues. Germline V gene lookup returns CDR1 MNHNY and CDR2 SVGAGI (reference sequence). V was cut by 6 bases and J by 4 bases, with 19 bases left in between. The CDR3 sequence is CASSQVFGGTGNTIYF. The CDR3 bases are TGTGCCAGCAGCCAAGTATTTGGGGGCACGGGAAACACCATATATTTT.

This CDR3 is CASSLRGTGGWQYV. Written as DNA, the CDR3 is TGTGCCAGCAGTTTAAGAGGAACAGGGGGATGGCAGTACGTC. The V gene is TRBV27, the J gene TRBJ2-7; 8 positions match TRBD1. J gave up 9 bases and V 2 bases, and 9 bases lay outside the gene matches. The V gene's germline CDR1 is MNHEY and CDR2 SMNVEV (reference sequence). The CDR3 has 14 amino acids.

J is TRBJ1-1 and V is TRBV5-1; a weak D match, TRBD1 (5 bases). Trimming pared 1 base from V and 3 bases from J, leaving 10 bases between. The CDR3 extends over 14 amino acids. Germline V gene lookup returns CDR1 SGHRS and CDR2 YFSETQ. CDR3 sequence: CASSLWGEDTEAFF. The CDR3 DNA reads TGCGCCAGCAGCTTGTGGGGGGAGGACACTGAAGCTTTCTTT.

This clone was found once. The chain combines TRBV7-8 with TRBJ2-3; 7 bases are shared with TRBD2. V was clipped by 5 bases and J by 2 bases; unmatched bases: 16. The germline CDR1 and CDR2 sequences are SGHVS and FQNEAQ. This CDR3 is 18 amino acids long. The CDR3 loop is CASSGQSGGDSYTDTQYF. Written as DNA, the CDR3 is TGTGCCAGCAGCGGCCAAAGTGGGGGGGATTCCTACACAGATACGCAGTATTTT.

The V call is TRBV3-1 (or the pseudogene TRBV3-2), the J call TRBJ2-3; D might be TRBD2 (7 bases). The CDR3 has 15 residues. Germline V gene lookup returns CDR1 LGHDT and CDR2 YNNKEL (reference sequence). Trimming took off 4 bases at V and 0 bases at J, with 11 bases between the two ends. CDR3 nucleotides: TGTGCCAGCAGCCGGCGGGGGCCCAGCACAGATACGCAGTATTTT. Its translation is CASSRRGPSTDTQYF.

This chain joins TRBV3-1 (or the pseudogene TRBV3-2) and TRBJ2-3, with a tentative D call TRBD2 (6 bases). The CDR3 has 16 amino acids. From germline, CDR1 is LGHDT and CDR2 YNNKEL (reference sequence). The V and J ends lost 5 bases and 2 bases respectively, with 17 bases between them. The CDR3, as DNA: TGTGCCAGCAGCGTCCGGGACTCGGCACTCACAGATACGCAGTATTTT. It codes for CASSVRDSALTDTQYF.

The CDR3 DNA is TGTGCCAGCAGCCAAGCCCAGACAGGGAGCTATGGCTACACCTTC. Its protein is CASSQAQTGSYGYTF. The chain is built from TRBV3-1 (or the pseudogene TRBV3-2) and TRBJ1-2; TRBD1 aligns across 7 bases. Germline CDR1 is LGHDT and CDR2 is YNNKEL (reference sequence). The CDR3 totals 15 residues. After removal of 1 base from V and 4 bases from J, the junction contained 6 bases not matched to a gene.

J is TRBJ1-2 and V is TRBV6-1, with 9 bases aligning to TRBD1. Trimming at V came to 3 bases and at J to 4 bases, leaving 6 bases not matched to a gene. The CDR3 contains 15 residues. Germline CDR1 is MNHNS and CDR2 is SASEGT. The CDR3 region is CASSEGQGKSYGYTF. In DNA form, the CDR3 reads TGTGCCAGCAGTGAGGGACAGGGAAAGTCCTATGGCTACACCTTC.

This clone appeared a single time. The CDR3 sequence: CASSQSLGGSNQPQHF. The DNA of the CDR3 is TGCGCCAGCAGTCAATCGCTGGGGGGAAGCAATCAGCCCCAGCATTTT. V and J are TRBV23-1 and TRBJ1-5; TRBD1 might be the D (5 bases). TRBV23-1 falls under the ORF class, with uncertain function. The CDR3 totals 16 residues. The V and J ends lost 0 bases and 1 base respectively, with 10 bases between them.

The chain combines TRBV24-1 with TRBJ2-3; D is ambiguous. Trimming left V 1 base short and J 6 bases short, with 7 bases between. Germline lookup yields CDR1 KGHDR and CDR2 SFDVKD. The CDR3 has 13 amino acids. CDR3: CATSDFWADTQYF. CDR3 in DNA: TGTGCCACCAGTGATTTTTGGGCGGATACGCAGTATTTT.

The chain combines TRBV27 with TRBJ1-2; no clear D gene. Germline CDR1 is MNHEY and CDR2 is SMNVEV (reference sequence). V was clipped by 3 bases and J by 9 bases, with 8 bases between them. The CDR3 sequence is 11 residues long. Here the CDR3 DNA reads TGTGCCAGCAGTTTTCGAGGTAGCTACACCTTC. Protein sequence: CASSFRGSYTF.

The rearrangement links TRBV19 to TRBJ2-2; 9 bases fit TRBD2. The length of the CDR3 is 17 residues. Germline V lookup: CDR1 LNHDA, CDR2 SQIVND (reference sequence). Trimming removed 1 base from V and 3 bases from J; junction bases left unmatched: 6. The CDR3 sequence is CASSIGLAETYTGELFF. DNA for the CDR3: TGTGCCAGTAGTATAGGACTAGCGGAAACATACACCGGGGAGCTGTTTTTT.

CDR3 nucleotides: TGTGCCACCGCGGGGGGGGGCTACACCTTC. Translation gives CATAGGGYTF. The chain joins TRBV28 to TRBJ1-2; D perhaps matches TRBD1 (5 bases). Trimming removed 10 bases from V and 8 bases from J, with 11 bases in between. The CDR3 runs to 10 residues. From germline, CDR1 is MDHEN and CDR2 SYDVKM.

The chain couples TRBV10-3 to TRBJ2-7; possible D gene TRBD2, 7 bases. The CDR3 length is 13 residues. With 3 bases removed from V and 3 bases from J, the gap between germline ends came to 9 bases. Per the germline V gene, CDR1 is ENHRY and CDR2 is SYGVKD. The CDR3 protein is CAISDGGLYEQYV. The DNA of the CDR3 is TGTGCCATCAGTGACGGGGGGCTCTACGAGCAGTACGTC.

The J gene is TRBJ2-1, the V gene TRBV6-4; 10 nucleotides line up with TRBD2. The germline CDR1 and CDR2 sequences are MRHNA and SNTAGT. The V gene end was trimmed by 10 bases and the J gene end by 4 bases; junction bases not matched to a gene: 7. This CDR3 has 14 amino acids. This CDR3 reads CATASGGLYNEQFF. The CDR3, as DNA: TGTGCCACAGCTAGCGGGGGCTTATACAATGAGCAGTTCTTC.

V gene TRBV7-8 combines with J gene TRBJ1-3; D remains unclear. The CDR3 extends over 14 amino acids. In germline, CDR1 is SGHVS, CDR2 FQNEAQ. The V and J ends lost 1 base and 0 bases respectively, with 4 bases between them. The CDR3 spells CASSLDLSGNTIYF. CDR3 sequence (DNA): TGTGCCAGCAGCTTAGATCTCTCTGGAAACACCATATATTTT.

V is TRBV10-3 and J is TRBJ1-2; D is possibly TRBD1 (5 bases). Looked up from germline, CDR1 is ENHRY and CDR2 is SYGVKD. The V gene lost 8 bases and the J gene lost 8 bases, with 18 bases spanning the gap. The CDR3 runs 13 residues. DNA for the CDR3: TGTGCCATCGAAAGTGGGGGGTCCTTCGGCTACACCTTC. Protein: CAIESGGSFGYTF.